This T cell receptor (beta chain) was obtained from a study of OX40 agonist ivuxolimab in advanced cancers. Across the whole study: Those enrolled were 82.7% male, with a mean age of around 57 years and ages from 23 to 79.

Germline CDR1 and CDR2: SGDLS and YYNGEE. V was trimmed by 4 bases and J by 0 bases, leaving 19 bases between them. The CDR3 loop spans 17 amino acids. Note on this clone: Its antigen remains unknown.

Study-wide results and caveats: Clonal expansion by week 6 occurred in CD4+ and CD8+ blood T cells (at 0.1 to 3.0 mg/kg).

Using immunoSEQ multiplex PCR, the repertoire was profiled, and TCRdb retains in-frame clones only, with some absent. The table lists about 47,000 clones, approximately 81% of them singletons. The sequence derives from an adult with an advanced solid tumor such as melanoma, head and neck, liver or kidney cancer. This chain links TRBV9 with TRBJ2-5, with D unclear. Sequenced here: CD4+ or CD8+ T cells sorted from blood, sampled in a trial of the OX40 agonist ivuxolimab. CDR3 bases: TGTGCCAGCAGCCCGTATGTGGGCAGAGCCTACCAAGAGACCCAGTACTTC. Translation gives CASSPYVGRAYQETQYF.